The sequence of this T cell receptor beta chain was determined in a study of T cells in Graves' hyperthyroidism and ophthalmopathy. Study-level background: Peripheral blood was drawn at first diagnosis, prior to all treatment.

The CDR3 covers 15 residues. V was clipped by 2 bases and J by 8 bases, with 18 bases between them. CDR1 and CDR2 (germline): SGHDN, FVKESK. Amplified TCR beta CDR3 regions came from RNA transcripts. HTBI primers drove first-round RT-PCR of the TCR CDR3. TCRdb re-analysed the multiplex PCR reads in MiXCR, keeping a single row per CDR3 protein. This table has over 350,000 distinct CDR3 sequences, over 12% appearing once. This clonotype was counted between two and nine times. Orbital computed tomography and thyroid ultrasound, together with serum TRAb and thyroxine and clinical symptoms, were used for diagnoses. PBMCs were sourced from approximately 9.3 ml fresh peripheral blood.

The TCR originated in a man aged 45-65 years with Graves' ophthalmopathy. This rearrangement joins TRBV14 to TRBJ1-2; D is possibly TRBD1 (6 bases). The sequencing sample was made of blood. The CDR3 spells CASSQSGTPGEGYTF. In DNA form, the CDR3 reads TGTGCCAGCAGCCAATCCGGGACACCCGGGGAAGGCTACACCTTC.